This entry lists 5 T cell receptor beta chains sequenced from one sample in a study of beta chain features in type 1 diabetes. Antigens for these TCRs are unknown. Sequenced material consisted of expressed TCRB transcripts (all of the isolated RNA was reverse transcribed). Measured with immunoSEQ multiplex PCR; TCRdb has only the in-frame clones, and not every one. Of 600,000 to 750,000 clones listed, over 10% are singletons. Study outcomes and limitations: For Type 1 diabetes patients, all four CD4+ subsets carried TCRB CDR3s that were moderately but significantly shorter.

Specimen: naive CD4+ T cells from blood. The receptors come from a man aged 25-40 years with type 1 diabetes.

The V call is TRBV10-3, the J call TRBJ1-3; D uncertain. Germline CDR1 reads ENHRY; CDR2 reads SYGVKD. The CDR3 covers 15 residues. The germline V and J ends were trimmed by 5 bases and 1 base, with 12 bases remaining between them. In nucleotides, the CDR3 is TGTGCCATCAGTCCCCCTCGGATTTCTGGAAACACCATATATTTT. Residues: CAISPPRISGNTIYF.

The chain uses TRBV23-1 and TRBJ2-2; 11 bases line up with TRBD1. TRBV23-1 is flagged as an ORF with uncertain function. The CDR3 is 14 amino acids. V shed 6 bases and J 7 bases; nucleotides not matched to a gene: 4. The CDR3 DNA reads TGCGCCAGCAGACGGGACAGGGGGGACGGGGAGCTGTTTTTT. Amino acids: CASRRDRGDGELFF.

The table lists this clone with a few counts. The chain employs TRBV5-1 and TRBJ1-2; D remains ambiguous. Germline V CDR1 and CDR2: SGHRS, YFSETQ. The CDR3 is made up of 17 amino acids. The V end was cut by 4 bases, the J end by 7 bases, with 26 bases between. CDR3 loop: CASSQSFPAIGKSGYTF. CDR3 coding DNA: TGCGCCAGCAGCCAGAGTTTTCCAGCGATCGGTAAATCTGGCTACACCTTC.

In its sample, this clone was seen a few times. The chain recombines TRBV7-9 with TRBJ2-7, with D perhaps TRBD1 or TRBD2 (5 bases each). The V end was cut by 5 bases, the J end by 0 bases, with 11 bases between. CDR3 length: 14 residues. CDR1 and CDR2 (germline): SEHNR, FQNEAQ (reference sequence). The CDR3, as DNA: TGTGCCAGCAGCCCCCGGGACGGCTCCTACGAGCAGTACTTC. Protein: CASSPRDGSYEQYF. The full variable domain, with the rest looked up from reference TRBV7-9 and TRBJ2-7, is DTGVSQNPRHKITKRGQNVTFRCDPISEHNRLYWYRQTLGQGPEFLTYFQNEAQLEKSRLLSDRFSAERPKGSFSTLEIQRTEQGDSAMYLCASSPRDGSYEQYFGPGTRLTVT.

As concerns this clone: Distinct nucleotide sequences in the sample also encode this CDR3. The chain joins TRBV5-4 to TRBJ1-5; D call uncertain. There are 14 residues in the CDR3. Trimming removed 0 bases from V and 0 bases from J, with 4 bases in between. Germline lookup yields CDR1 SGHNT and CDR2 YYREEE (reference sequence). In DNA form, the CDR3 reads TGTGCCAGCAGCTTGGGAGGTAGCAATCAGCCCCAGCATTTT. The encoded protein is CASSLGGSNQPQHF.